The 10 T cell receptor beta chains reported below all come from one sample, sequenced in a study of blood T cells in healthy people across ages (dated by TCRdb to 2015 to 2017). Library construction relied on 5' RACE. The sequencer was an Illumina HiSeq 2500. A second PCR of about 6 to 11 cycles was run with a J-beta primer mix and a sample-barcoded 5' primer. TCRdb reanalyzed the raw reads on its own, using fastp at Q25 for trimming and MiXCR for clone calling, and kept in-frame beta chains. Every distinct CDR3 protein forms one entry, paired with its most common genes and DNA. This sample has about 1.7 million distinct CDR3 sequences in its table, and approximately 30% of those were observed once. The ten biggest clones cover more than 6% of the sample. The sample was blood. The receptors come from a woman aged 25 to 39 in good health.

This clonotype has at least ten counts. V is TRBV29-1 and J is TRBJ1-2; TRBD1 is a possible D gene (5 bases). V lost 8 bases, J lost 2 bases, and 15 bases lay in between. Germline V lookup: CDR1 SQVTM, CDR2 ANQGSEA. The CDR3 contains 13 residues. This CDR3 is CSLGDQTNYGYTF. DNA for the CDR3: TGCAGCCTTGGGGACCAAACAAACTATGGCTACACCTTC.

J is TRBJ2-5 and V is TRBV4-3; no reliable D call. Germline values: CDR1 LGHNA, CDR2 YSLEER. This CDR3 spans 15 amino acids. The ends were cut back, 0 bases at V and 11 bases at J, with 19 bases in the middle. This CDR3 is CASSQDDTESLEQYF. CDR3 bases: TGCGCCAGCAGCCAAGATGACACAGAATCTTTGGAGCAGTACTTC.

For the CDR3, the DNA is TGCAGCGTTGAAAAGCCCATCGGTGACTATGGCTACACCTTC. This codes for CSVEKPIGDYGYTF. The chain has TRBV29-1 and TRBJ1-2; no definite D call. V was clipped by 2 bases and J by 3 bases, with 13 bases between them. Germline V gene data show CDR1 as SQVTM and CDR2 as ANQGSEA. This CDR3 has 14 amino acids.

This clonotype appeared a few times. The V call is TRBV25-1, the J call TRBJ2-3; a weak D match, TRBD1 (6 bases). The CDR3 consists of 14 residues. Germline CDR1 and CDR2: MGHDK and SYGVNS. V lost 3 bases and J lost 4, with 11 bases in between. The CDR3 region is CASSDTGHPDTQYF. The CDR3 DNA is TGTGCCAGCAGTGACACAGGGCACCCAGATACGCAGTATTTT.

A word on this clonotype: A much larger clone lies one base from this, so it may be a read error. The V gene is TRBV6-5, the J gene TRBJ2-1; 8 nucleotides agree with TRBD2. With 6 bases clipped from V and 5 bases from J, the junction kept 6 bases outside the gene matches. The CDR3 consists of 14 residues. In germline, CDR1 is MNHEY, CDR2 SVGAGI. Here the CDR3 DNA reads TGTGCCAGCAGGCAGGGGACTAGTCACAATGAGCAGTTCTTC. This encodes CASRQGTSHNEQFF.

The sample holds many counts of this clonotype. The V gene is TRBV27, the J gene TRBJ2-6, with D unclear. Trimming took 10 bases from V and 1 from J, leaving 5 bases between them. Germline V gene data show CDR1 as MNHEY and CDR2 as SMNVEV (reference sequence). CDR3 length: 12 residues. The CDR3 bases are TGTGCCACTAGATCTGGGGCCAACGTCCTGACTTTC. Residues: CATRSGANVLTF.

This clonotype was counted only a few times. The chain recombines TRBV6-2 or TRBV6-3 with TRBJ1-5; no definite D call. Germline V gene lookup returns CDR1 MNHEY and CDR2 SVGEGT. Trimming took off 6 bases at V and 2 bases at J, with 8 bases between the two ends. This CDR3 region has 13 residues. CDR3 in DNA: TGTGCCAGCAGAAAGGGTGGCAATCAGCCCCAGCATTTT. This gives the protein CASRKGGNQPQHF.

The sample holds a few counts of this clonotype. The rearrangement joins TRBV20-1 to TRBJ1-6, with 9 nucleotides matching TRBD1. The length of the CDR3 is 15 residues. The V segment lost 0 bases and the J segment 9 bases; nucleotides outside the gene matches: 6. Germline V CDR1 and CDR2: DFQATT, SNEGSKA (reference sequence). The CDR3, as DNA: TGCAGTGCTAGAGATGGGGACAGGGAAGGTTCACCCCTCCACTTT. Translation: CSARDGDREGSPLHF.

This clonotype was detected only a few times. The chain joins TRBV10-1 to TRBJ1-3; D is unclear. This CDR3 has 12 residues. With 2 bases removed from V and 5 bases from J, the gap between germline ends came to 4 bases. Germline V CDR1 and CDR2: WNHNN, SYGVQD (reference sequence). The CDR3 is CASSEGRNTIYF. CDR3 nucleotide sequence: TGCGCCAGCAGTGAGGGGAGAAACACCATATATTTT.

Many counts were recorded for this clonotype. This rearrangement joins TRBV6-1 to TRBJ2-7, with D perhaps TRBD1 or TRBD2 (5 bases each). The CDR3 runs to 13 residues. CDR1 and CDR2 from the germline V gene are MNHNS and SASEGT. V gave up 11 bases and J gave up 7 bases, with 21 bases separating them. CDR3 sequence: CAGETGGTTEQYF. Written as DNA, the CDR3 is TGTGCCGGAGAGACTGGGGGAACGACGGAGCAGTACTTC.